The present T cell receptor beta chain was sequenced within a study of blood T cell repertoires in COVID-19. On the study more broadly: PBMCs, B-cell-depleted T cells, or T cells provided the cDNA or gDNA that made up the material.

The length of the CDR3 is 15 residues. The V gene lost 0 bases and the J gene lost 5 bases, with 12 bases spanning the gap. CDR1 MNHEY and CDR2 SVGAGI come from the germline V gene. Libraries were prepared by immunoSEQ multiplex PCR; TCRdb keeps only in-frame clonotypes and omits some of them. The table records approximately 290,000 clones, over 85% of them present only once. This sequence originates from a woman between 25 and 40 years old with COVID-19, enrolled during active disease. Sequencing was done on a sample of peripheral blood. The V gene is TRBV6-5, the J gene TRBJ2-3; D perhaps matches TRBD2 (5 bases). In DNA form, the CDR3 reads TGTGCCAGCAGTTACTCCGGGGAAGGAATAGATACGCAGTATTTT. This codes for CASSYSGEGIDTQYF.